These 4 T cell receptor beta chains were all obtained from the same sample, sequenced in a study of blood T cell repertoires in COVID-19. TCRdb's table, derived via immunoSEQ multiplex PCR, lists solely in-frame clones and lacks some. The table lists 110,000 to 150,000 clones, more than 65% of them singletons. The sample comprised peripheral blood. These receptors were obtained from a man between 60 and 75 years old with acute or convalescent COVID-19.

Turning to this clone: Different DNA sequences within this sample yield the same CDR3. J is TRBJ2-3 and V is TRBV6-5, with D possibly TRBD1 on 6 matching bases. Germline values: CDR1 MNHEY, CDR2 SVGAGI. The CDR3 is 14 residues long. The V end lost 5 bases, the J end lost 0 bases, and 9 bases lay between the germline ends. This CDR3 reads CASSTGTSTDTQYF. CDR3 sequence (DNA): TGTGCCAGCAGTACCGGGACAAGCACAGATACGCAGTATTTT.

The rearrangement joins TRBV14 to TRBJ1-6, with TRBD1 matching 11 bases. In germline, CDR1 is SGHDN, CDR2 FVKESK. CDR3 size: 15 residues. J was trimmed by 13 bases and V by 4 bases; bases with no gene match: 9. The CDR3 region has the DNA TGTGCCAGCAGCCTTCGGACAGGGGGCGCGGGCCCCCTCCACTTT. Protein sequence: CASSLRTGGAGPLHF.

This chain links TRBV5-1 with TRBJ2-7; weak D call: TRBD1 (6 bases). The CDR3 has 14 residues. The germline CDR1 and CDR2 sequences are SGHRS and YFSETQ. Trimming took 3 bases from V and 2 from J, leaving 12 bases between them. The CDR3 here is CASSSTGTTYEQYF. The CDR3 nucleotides are TGCGCCAGCAGCTCGACCGGGACAACCTACGAGCAGTACTTC.

The V call is TRBV12-2, the J call TRBJ2-1; TRBD1 is taken as the D call from the table, unchecked against the DNA. TRBV12-2 is termed a pseudogene. The CDR3 is made up of 17 amino acids. CDR3 amino acids: CASRLVGPGGKYNEQFF. The CDR3 region has the DNA TGTGCAAGTCGCTTAGTAGGGCCAGGGGGGAAATACAATGAGCAGTTCTTC.